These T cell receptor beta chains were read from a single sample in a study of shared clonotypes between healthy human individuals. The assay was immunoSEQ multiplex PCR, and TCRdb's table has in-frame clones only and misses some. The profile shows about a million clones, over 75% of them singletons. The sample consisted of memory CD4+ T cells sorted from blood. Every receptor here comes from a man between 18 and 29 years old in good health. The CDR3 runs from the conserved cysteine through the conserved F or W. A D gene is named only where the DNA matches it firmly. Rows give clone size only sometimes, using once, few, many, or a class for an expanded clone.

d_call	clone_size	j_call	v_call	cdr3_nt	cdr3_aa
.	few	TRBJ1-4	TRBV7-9	TGTGCCAGCAGCTTTGGGGCAGGGGATAATGAAAAACTGTTTTTT	CASSFGAGDNEKLFF
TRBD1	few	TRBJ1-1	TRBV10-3	TGTGCCATCAGCGGACAGGCAATGGGCACTGAAGCTTTCTTT	CAISGQAMGTEAFF
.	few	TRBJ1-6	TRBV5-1	TGCGCCAGCAGCCCTGTCCAGGGGACGAATTCACCCCTCCACTTT	CASSPVQGTNSPLHF
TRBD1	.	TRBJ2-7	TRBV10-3	TGTGCCACTTACCCCGGGACAGGGATATCCTACGAGCAGTACTTC	CATYPGTGISYEQYF
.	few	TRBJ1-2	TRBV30	TGTGCCTGGAGTCAGACTACCTATGGCTACACCTTC	CAWSQTTYGYTF
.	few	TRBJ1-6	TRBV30	TGTGCCTACCGAACGGGGGGCGCTGGGAATTCACCCCTCCACTTT	CAYRTGGAGNSPLHF
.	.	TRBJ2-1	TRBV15	TGTGCCACCAGCAGAGACCGGACTTTCTCCAATGAGCAGTTCTTC	CATSRDRTFSNEQFF
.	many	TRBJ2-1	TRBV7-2	TGTGCCAGCAGCTTAGTGCGGGATTTCTACAATGAGCAGTTCTTC	CASSLVRDFYNEQFF
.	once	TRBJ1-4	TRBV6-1	TGTGCCAGCAGTGAAGGACAGAAAGAAAAACTGTTTTTT	CASSEGQKEKLFF
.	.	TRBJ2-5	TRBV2	TGTGCCAGCACGGGGGAAGAGACCCAGTACTTC	CASTGEETQYF
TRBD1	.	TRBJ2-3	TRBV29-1	TGCAGCGTGACACGACAGGGGGGCACAGATACGCAGTATTTT	CSVTRQGGTDTQYF
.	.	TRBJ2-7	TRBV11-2	TGTGCCAGCAGCATCCTCGAAGGGACCGCCAACTACGAGCAGTACTTC	CASSILEGTANYEQYF
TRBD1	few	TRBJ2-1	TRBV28	TGTGCCAGCAGTGGGAAGGGGGCTAACTACAATGAGCAGTTCTTC	CASSGKGANYNEQFF
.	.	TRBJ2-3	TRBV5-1	TGCGCCAGCAGCTTGGGAGGCCCTAGCACAGATACGCAGTATTTT	CASSLGGPSTDTQYF
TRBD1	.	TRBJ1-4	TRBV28	TGTGCCAGCAGGGTACAGGGGGCGAATAATGAAAAACTGTTTTTT	CASRVQGANNEKLFF
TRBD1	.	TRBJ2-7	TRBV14	TGTGCCAGCAGCCTTGTTCAGGGGACAGAGGTTTACTTC	CASSLVQGTEVYF
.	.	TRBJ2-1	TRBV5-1	TGCGCCAGCAGCCCCCCAGGCTCCTACAATGAGCAGTTCTTC	CASSPPGSYNEQFF
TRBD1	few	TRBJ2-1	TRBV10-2	TGCGCCAGCAGTGAAAGGGGACAGGGGCTCTACAATGAGCAGTTCTTC	CASSERGQGLYNEQFF
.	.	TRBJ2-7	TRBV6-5	TGTGCCAGCAGTAGCGCGTCCGCAGGGAGAAACGAGCAGTACTTC	CASSSASAGRNEQYF
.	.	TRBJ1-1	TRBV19	TGTGCCAGTAGTATGGGGGGGAATATGAACACTGAAGCTTTCTTT	CASSMGGNMNTEAFF
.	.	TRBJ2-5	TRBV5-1	TGCGCCAGCAGCCTGAACCGGGACGGAGAAGAGACCCAGTACTTC	CASSLNRDGEETQYF
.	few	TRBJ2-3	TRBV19	TGTGCCAGTAGTACGCTCACCGGGACTAGCACAGATACGCAGTATTTT	CASSTLTGTSTDTQYF